The 13 T cell receptor beta chains below all came from one sample that was sequenced in a study of cytomegalovirus exposure and HLA in healthy donors. TCRdb keeps only in-frame clones here, not all; method: immunoSEQ multiplex PCR. This table holds roughly 120,000 clones, about nine tenths found once. Sequencing was performed on PBMCs. The receptors stem from a man aged 18 to 29 in good health and CMV-seropositive.

This clone came up once. In DNA form, the CDR3 reads TGTGCCAGCAGCCAAGGACAGGGACCCTACGAGCAGTACTTC. Translating gives CASSQGQGPYEQYF. The chain recombines TRBV5-4 with TRBJ2-7; 8 bases line up with TRBD1. Germline V lookup: CDR1 SGHNT, CDR2 YYREEE (reference sequence). The length of the CDR3 is 14 residues. V dropped 4 bases and J dropped 2; count of bases not matched to a gene: 5.

The gene calls are TRBV5-1 and TRBJ1-1; D possibly corresponds to TRBD1 (5 bases). The CDR3 is made up of 16 amino acids. CDR1 is SGHRS and CDR2 is YFSETQ in the germline V gene. V lost 4 bases, J lost 5 bases, and 21 bases lay in between. The CDR3 loop reads CASSVRFGGMATEAFF. CDR3 DNA sequence: TGCGCCAGCAGCGTGAGGTTCGGGGGGATGGCGACTGAAGCTTTCTTT.

This sequence joins TRBV7-6 and TRBJ1-6, with TRBD1 matching over 9 bases. V was clipped by 3 bases and J by 9 bases; unmatched bases: 3. CDR3 size: 14 residues. Germline CDR1 SGHVS, CDR2 FNYEAQ. The CDR3 nucleotides read TGTGCCAGCAGCTTGGGACAGGGTGGTTCACCCCTCCACTTT. Encoded protein: CASSLGQGGSPLHF.

This chain connects TRBV6-5 to TRBJ1-2; D might be TRBD1 (5 bases). The V gene lost 6 bases and the J gene lost 0 bases, with 8 bases spanning the gap. This CDR3 is 13 amino acids long. Per the germline V gene, CDR1 is MNHEY and CDR2 is SVGAGI. DNA of the CDR3: TGTGCCAGCAGCGAACAGGCTAACTATGGCTACACCTTC. It translates to CASSEQANYGYTF.

The chain links TRBV27 to TRBJ2-3; weak D call: TRBD2 (5 bases). V lost 5 bases to trimming and J lost 4 bases, with 19 bases between them. Germline CDR1 is MNHEY and CDR2 is SMNVEV (reference sequence). The CDR3 sequence is 16 residues long. CDR3 residues: CASSPLSRGYADTQYF. The CDR3 nucleotides are TGTGCCAGCAGTCCCCTCTCCCGGGGTTACGCAGATACGCAGTATTTT.

V and J are TRBV5-6 and TRBJ1-2; TRBD1 is a possible D gene (5 bases). This CDR3 spans 16 amino acids. V was shortened by 0 bases and J by 4 bases, with 16 bases between the two germline ends. The V gene's germline CDR1 is SGHDT and CDR2 YYEEEE. CDR3: CASSLGHGARGYGYTF. CDR3 nucleotide sequence: TGTGCCAGCAGCTTGGGGCATGGGGCCCGCGGCTATGGCTACACCTTC.

The chain combines TRBV6-6 with TRBJ1-5; a weak D match, TRBD1 (5 bases). The CDR3 contains 14 residues. Trimming took off 6 bases at V and 5 bases at J, with 14 bases between the two ends. Looked up from germline, CDR1 is MNHNY and CDR2 is SVGAGI (reference sequence). CDR3 sequence reads: CASRNRSSYQPQHF. CDR3 DNA sequence: TGTGCCAGCAGAAACAGGTCTTCCTATCAGCCCCAGCATTTT.

The chain couples TRBV4-3 to TRBJ2-3; 11 positions match TRBD2. The germline V gene encodes CDR1 LGHNA and CDR2 YSLEER. J was trimmed by 4 bases and V by 0 bases; bases with no gene match: 3. The CDR3 covers 16 residues. Written as DNA, the CDR3 is TGCGCCAGCAGCCAAGATGGGACTAGCGGCCCAGATACGCAGTATTTT. Amino acids: CASSQDGTSGPDTQYF.

This chain links TRBV10-2 with TRBJ1-2; 7 bases map to TRBD1. This CDR3 is built from 14 residues. J lost 7 bases, V lost 2 bases, and 7 bases had no gene match. Germline V gene sequence: CDR1 WSHSY, CDR2 SAAADI. The CDR3 sequence: CASSERPGGFGYTF. The CDR3, as DNA: TGCGCCAGCAGTGAGAGGCCAGGGGGATTTGGCTACACCTTC.

The CDR3 sequence is CASSLILGGDHEQYF. CDR3 bases: TGCGCCAGCAGCCTCATTTTGGGCGGGGACCACGAGCAGTACTTC. The chain has TRBV4-1 and TRBJ2-7, with D maybe TRBD2 (6 bases). CDR1 is MGHRA, CDR2 YSYEKL, per germline. This CDR3 comprises 15 residues. V lost 4 bases to trimming and J lost 5 bases, with 18 bases between them.

The chain recombines TRBV15 with TRBJ2-3; 8 bases are a match to TRBD2. The junction had 11 bases not matched to a gene; V was cut back by 3 bases and J by 6 bases. The CDR3 runs to 16 residues. Germline CDR1 reads LNHNV; CDR2 reads YYDKDF (reference sequence). The CDR3 DNA follows: TGTGCCACCAGCAGGGGGGGCAGCGGGGGCAGGGATACGCAGTATTTT. Translated, it gives CATSRGGSGGRDTQYF.

V usage is TRBV29-1 and J usage is TRBJ2-1, with 9 bases that match TRBD1. V was clipped by 7 bases and J by 7 bases; unmatched bases: 11. This CDR3 is built from 14 residues. The germline V gene has CDR1 SQVTM and CDR2 ANQGSEA. The CDR3 nucleotides are TGCAGCGCTGTTACCGGGACAGGGCCTAATGAGCAGTTCTTC. It is translated as CSAVTGTGPNEQFF.

This CDR3 reads CASSSLQGSSYEQYF. The CDR3 DNA sequence: TGTGCCAGCAGCTCGTTACAGGGTAGCTCCTACGAGCAGTACTTC. This rearrangement joins TRBV5-6 to TRBJ2-7; D perhaps matches TRBD1 (6 bases). V shed 3 bases and J shed 0 bases, with 13 bases lying between them. Germline V lookup: CDR1 SGHDT, CDR2 YYEEEE. The CDR3 runs to 15 residues.